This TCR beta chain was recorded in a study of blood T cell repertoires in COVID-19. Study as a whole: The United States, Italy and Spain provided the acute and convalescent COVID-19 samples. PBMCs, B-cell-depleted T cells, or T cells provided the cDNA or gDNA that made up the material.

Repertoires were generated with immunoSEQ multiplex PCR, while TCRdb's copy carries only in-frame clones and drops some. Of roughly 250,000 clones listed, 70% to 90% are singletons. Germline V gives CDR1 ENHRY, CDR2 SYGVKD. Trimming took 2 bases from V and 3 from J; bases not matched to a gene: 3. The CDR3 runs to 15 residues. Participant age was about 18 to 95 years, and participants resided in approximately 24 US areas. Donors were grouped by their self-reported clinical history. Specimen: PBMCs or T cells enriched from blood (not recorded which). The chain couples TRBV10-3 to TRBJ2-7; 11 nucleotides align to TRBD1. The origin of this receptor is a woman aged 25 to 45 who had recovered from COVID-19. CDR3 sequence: CAISERGQGGYEQYF. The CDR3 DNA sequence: TGTGCCATCAGTGAGAGGGGACAGGGGGGCTACGAGCAGTACTTC.